The 2 T cell receptor beta chains given below trace back to one sample, sequenced in a study of regulatory T cells in long-lasting Graves disease. Time point: persistent/refractory GD, antithyroid drugs over 5 years with positive TRAb. PBMCs provided the RNA from which the TCR library was made. According to the study, TCR beta libraries were built with iRepertoire HTBI primers and CDR3-region Arm-PCR. TCRdb fed the multiplex PCR reads into MiXCR, producing one record per CDR3 protein. The repertoire consists of around 430,000 distinct CDR3 sequences, with approximately 23% occurring once and the leading ten covering around 13%. The sequenced sample was peripheral blood mononuclear cells (PBMCs), obtained when the disease was refractory, from a patient treated with antithyroid drugs. Receptors originate from a female donor with Graves disease.

The J gene is TRBJ1-5, the V gene TRBV24-1, with D perhaps TRBD1 (5 bases). V was trimmed by 7 bases and J by 6 bases, leaving 18 bases between them. Germline V lookup: CDR1 KGHDR, CDR2 SFDVKD. CDR3 size: 15 residues. CDR3: CATRIPRGAGQPQHF. Here the CDR3 DNA reads TGTGCCACCAGAATCCCCCGAGGGGCAGGTCAGCCCCAGCATTTT.

This clonotype has a handful of counts. The chain joins TRBV5-8 to TRBJ2-3; unclear D gene. Trimming cost V 1 base and J 3 bases, with 6 bases left between them. CDR1 and CDR2 from the germline V gene are SGHTS and YDEGEE. This CDR3 is built from 13 residues. The CDR3 region is CASSLYNTDTQYF. The CDR3 DNA reads TGTGCCAGCAGCTTGTACAATACAGATACGCAGTATTTT.